This T cell receptor (beta chain) was found in a study of blood T cell repertoires in COVID-19. Study-wide background: The United States, Italy and Spain supplied acute and convalescent COVID-19 samples.

Recruited during active infection, patients (from Seattle) were subsequently followed longitudinally. Some clones are missing from TCRdb's copy, which holds only in-frame ones; the method was immunoSEQ multiplex PCR. The sample lists roughly 100,000 clones; about nine tenths were seen once. The sequence was obtained from a woman aged 50 to 60 with COVID-19, enrolled during active disease. The sample taken for sequencing was peripheral blood.

CDR3 sequence reads: CASSFTSGGRDTQYF. The CDR3 coding sequence is TGTGCCAGCAGCTTCACTAGCGGGGGTAGAGATACGCAGTATTTT. The rearrangement joins TRBV11-2 to TRBJ2-3; 11 bases agree with TRBD2. Germline lookup yields CDR1 SGHAT and CDR2 FQNNGV. Germline trimming cut 3 bases from V and 5 bases from J; bases unmatched to any gene: 4. CDR3 length: 15 residues.